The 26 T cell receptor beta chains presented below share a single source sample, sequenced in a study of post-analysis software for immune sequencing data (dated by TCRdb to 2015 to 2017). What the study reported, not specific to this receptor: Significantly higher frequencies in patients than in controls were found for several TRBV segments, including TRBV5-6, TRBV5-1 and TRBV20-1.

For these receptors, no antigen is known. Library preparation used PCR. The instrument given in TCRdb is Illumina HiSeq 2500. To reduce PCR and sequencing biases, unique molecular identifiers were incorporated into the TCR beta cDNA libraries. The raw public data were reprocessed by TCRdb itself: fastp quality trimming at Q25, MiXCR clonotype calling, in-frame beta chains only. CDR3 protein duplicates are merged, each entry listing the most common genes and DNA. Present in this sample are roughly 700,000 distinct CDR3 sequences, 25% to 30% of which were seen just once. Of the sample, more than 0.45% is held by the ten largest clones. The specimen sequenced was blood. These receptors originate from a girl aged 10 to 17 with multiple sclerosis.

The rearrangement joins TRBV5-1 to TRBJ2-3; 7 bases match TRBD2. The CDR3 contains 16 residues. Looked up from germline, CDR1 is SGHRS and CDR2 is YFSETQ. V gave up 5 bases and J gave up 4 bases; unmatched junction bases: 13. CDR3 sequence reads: CASSPGAGVGADTQYF. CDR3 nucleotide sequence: TGCGCCAGCAGTCCCGGGGCGGGAGTAGGGGCAGATACGCAGTATTTT. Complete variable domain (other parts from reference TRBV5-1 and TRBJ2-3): KAGVTQTPRYLIKTRGQQVTLSCSPISGHRSVSWYQQTPGQGLQFLFEYFSETQRNKGNFPGRFSGRQFSNSRSEMNVSTLELGDSALYLCASSPGAGVGADTQYFGPGTRLTVL.

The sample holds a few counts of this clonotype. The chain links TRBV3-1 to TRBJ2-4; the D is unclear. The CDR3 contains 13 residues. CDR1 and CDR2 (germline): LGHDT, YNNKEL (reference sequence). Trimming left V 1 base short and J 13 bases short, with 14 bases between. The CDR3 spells CASSQVPHLGQYF. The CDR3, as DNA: TGTGCCAGCAGCCAAGTGCCCCACTTGGGGCAGTACTTC. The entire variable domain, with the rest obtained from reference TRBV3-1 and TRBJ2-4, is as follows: DTAVSQTPKYLVTQMGNDKSIKCEQNLGHDTMYWYKQDSKKFLKIMFSYNNKELIINETVPNRFSPKSPDKAHLNLHINSLELGDSAVYFCASSQVPHLGQYFGAGTRLSVL.

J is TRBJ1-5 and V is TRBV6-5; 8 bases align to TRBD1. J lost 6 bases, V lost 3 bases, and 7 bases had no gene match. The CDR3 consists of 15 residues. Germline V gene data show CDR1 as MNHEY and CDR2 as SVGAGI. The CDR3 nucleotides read TGTGCCAGCAGTTATTCCGGACAGGGCACTCAGCCCCAGCATTTT. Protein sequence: CASSYSGQGTQPQHF.

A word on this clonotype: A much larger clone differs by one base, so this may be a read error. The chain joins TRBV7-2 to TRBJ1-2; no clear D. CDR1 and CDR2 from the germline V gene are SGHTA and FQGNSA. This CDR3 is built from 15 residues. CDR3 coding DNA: TGTGCCAGCAGCTCCCAAAACAGCCTTAACTGTGGCTACACCTTC. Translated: CASSSQNSLNCGYTF. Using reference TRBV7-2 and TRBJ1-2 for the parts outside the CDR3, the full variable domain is GAGVSQSPSNKVTEKGKDVELRCDPISGHTALYWYRQSLGQGLEFLIYFQGNSAPDKSGLPSDRFSAERTGGSVSTLTIQRTQQEDSAVYLCASSSQNSLNCGYTFGSGTRLTVV.

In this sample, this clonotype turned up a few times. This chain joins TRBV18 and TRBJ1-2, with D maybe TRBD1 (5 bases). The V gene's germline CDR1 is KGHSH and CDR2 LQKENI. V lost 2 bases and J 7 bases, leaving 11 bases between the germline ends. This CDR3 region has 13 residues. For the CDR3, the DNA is TGTGCCAGCTCACCAGAGGGGCAAGGTGGCTACACCTTC. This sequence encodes CASSPEGQGGYTF.

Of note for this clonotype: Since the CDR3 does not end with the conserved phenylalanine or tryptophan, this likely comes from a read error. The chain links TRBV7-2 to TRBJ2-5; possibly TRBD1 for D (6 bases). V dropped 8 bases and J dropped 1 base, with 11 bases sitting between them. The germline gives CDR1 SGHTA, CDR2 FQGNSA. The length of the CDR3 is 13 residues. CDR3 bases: TGTGCCAGCCAGAGGGGGACCCAAGAGACCCAGTACTTA. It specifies CASQRGTQETQYL.

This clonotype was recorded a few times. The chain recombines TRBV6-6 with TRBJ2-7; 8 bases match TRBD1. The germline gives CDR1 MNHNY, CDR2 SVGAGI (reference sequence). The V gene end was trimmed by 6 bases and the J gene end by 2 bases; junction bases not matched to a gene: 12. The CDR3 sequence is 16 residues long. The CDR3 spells CASRLPGQGVTYEQYF. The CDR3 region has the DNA TGTGCCAGCAGACTACCTGGACAGGGCGTCACCTACGAGCAGTACTTC.

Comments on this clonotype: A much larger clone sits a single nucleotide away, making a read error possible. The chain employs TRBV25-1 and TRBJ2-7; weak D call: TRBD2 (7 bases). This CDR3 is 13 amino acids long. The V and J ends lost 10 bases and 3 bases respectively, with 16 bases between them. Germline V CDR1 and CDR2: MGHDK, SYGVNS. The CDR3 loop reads CATAGARGYEQYF. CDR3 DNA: TGTGCCACCGCGGGGGCGAGGGGCTACGAGCAGTACTTC.

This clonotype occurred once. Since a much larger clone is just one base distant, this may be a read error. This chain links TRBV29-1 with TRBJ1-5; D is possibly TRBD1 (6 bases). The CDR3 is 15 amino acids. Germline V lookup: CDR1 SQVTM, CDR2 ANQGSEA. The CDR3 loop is CSALIGGTYNRPQHF. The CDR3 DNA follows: TGCAGCGCCCTAATAGGGGGGACCTACAATCGGCCCCAGCATTTT.

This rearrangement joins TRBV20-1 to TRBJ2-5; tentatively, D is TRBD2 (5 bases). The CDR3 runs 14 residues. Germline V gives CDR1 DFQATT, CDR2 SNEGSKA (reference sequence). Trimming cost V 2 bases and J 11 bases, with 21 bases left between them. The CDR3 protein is CSARLSGGRGEQYF. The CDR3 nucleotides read TGCAGTGCTAGATTATCAGGAGGACGGGGTGAGCAGTACTTC.

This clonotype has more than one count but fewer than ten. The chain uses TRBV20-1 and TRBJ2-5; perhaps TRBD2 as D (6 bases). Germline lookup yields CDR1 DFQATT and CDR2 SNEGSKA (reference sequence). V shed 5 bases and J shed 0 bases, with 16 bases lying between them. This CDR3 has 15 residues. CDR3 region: CSALNSRENQETQYF. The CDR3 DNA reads TGCAGTGCTTTAAACAGCCGGGAGAACCAAGAGACCCAGTACTTC.

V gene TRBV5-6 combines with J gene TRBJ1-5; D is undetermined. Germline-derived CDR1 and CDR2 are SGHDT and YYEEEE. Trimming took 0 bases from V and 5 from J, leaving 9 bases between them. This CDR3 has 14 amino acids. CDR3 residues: CASSLGDDHQPQHF. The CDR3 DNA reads TGTGCCAGCAGCTTGGGGGATGACCATCAGCCCCAGCATTTT.

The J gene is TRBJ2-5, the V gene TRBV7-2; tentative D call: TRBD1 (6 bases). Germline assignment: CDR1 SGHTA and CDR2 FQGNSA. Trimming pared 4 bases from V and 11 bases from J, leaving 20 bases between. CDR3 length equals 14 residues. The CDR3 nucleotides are TGTGCCAGCAGCTCCCGGACTGGGGGCTGGGAGCAGTACTTC. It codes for CASSSRTGGWEQYF.

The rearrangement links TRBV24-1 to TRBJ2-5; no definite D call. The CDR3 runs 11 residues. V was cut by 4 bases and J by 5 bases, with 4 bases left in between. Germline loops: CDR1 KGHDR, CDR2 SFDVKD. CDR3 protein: CATSERETQYF. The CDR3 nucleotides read TGTGCCACCAGTGAAAGGGAGACCCAGTACTTC.

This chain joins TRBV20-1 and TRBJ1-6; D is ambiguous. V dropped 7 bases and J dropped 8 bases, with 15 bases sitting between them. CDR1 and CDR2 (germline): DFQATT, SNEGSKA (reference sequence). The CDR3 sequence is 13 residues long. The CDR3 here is CSVRQKVDSPLHF. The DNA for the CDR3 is TGCAGTGTTCGGCAAAAGGTTGATTCACCCCTCCACTTT.

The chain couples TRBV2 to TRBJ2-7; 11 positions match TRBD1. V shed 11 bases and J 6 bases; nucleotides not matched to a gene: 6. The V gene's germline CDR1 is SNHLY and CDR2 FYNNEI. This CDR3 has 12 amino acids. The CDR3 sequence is CASRTGGGEQYF. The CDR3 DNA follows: TGTGCCTCTAGGACAGGGGGCGGCGAGCAGTACTTC.

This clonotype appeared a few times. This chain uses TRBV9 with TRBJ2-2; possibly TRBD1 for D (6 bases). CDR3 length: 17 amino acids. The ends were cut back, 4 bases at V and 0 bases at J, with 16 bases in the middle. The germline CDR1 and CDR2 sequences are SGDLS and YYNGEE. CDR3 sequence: CASSPPNGQPNTGELFF. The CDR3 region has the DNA TGTGCCAGCAGCCCCCCTAACGGACAGCCGAACACCGGGGAGCTGTTTTTT.

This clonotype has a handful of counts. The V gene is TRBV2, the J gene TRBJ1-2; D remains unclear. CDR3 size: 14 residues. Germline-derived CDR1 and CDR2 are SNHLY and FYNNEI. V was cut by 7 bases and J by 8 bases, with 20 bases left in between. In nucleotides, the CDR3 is TGTGCCAGCACCCGAAAACAAGGTGTTTCAGGCTACACCTTC. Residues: CASTRKQGVSGYTF.

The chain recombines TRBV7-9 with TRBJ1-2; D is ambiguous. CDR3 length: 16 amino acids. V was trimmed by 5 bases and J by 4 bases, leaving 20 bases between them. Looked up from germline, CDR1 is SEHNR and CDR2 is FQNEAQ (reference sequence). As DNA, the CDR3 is TGTGCCAGCAGCGCCATTACGGGGAGCGCGTTCTATGGCTACACCTTC. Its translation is CASSAITGSAFYGYTF.

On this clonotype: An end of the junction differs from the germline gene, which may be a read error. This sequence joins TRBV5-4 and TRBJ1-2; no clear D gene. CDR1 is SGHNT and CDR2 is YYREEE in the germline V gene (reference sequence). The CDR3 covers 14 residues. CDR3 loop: CASSLDGRYYGYIF. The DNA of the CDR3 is TGTGCCAGCAGCTTGGATGGACGGTACTATGGCTACATCTTC.

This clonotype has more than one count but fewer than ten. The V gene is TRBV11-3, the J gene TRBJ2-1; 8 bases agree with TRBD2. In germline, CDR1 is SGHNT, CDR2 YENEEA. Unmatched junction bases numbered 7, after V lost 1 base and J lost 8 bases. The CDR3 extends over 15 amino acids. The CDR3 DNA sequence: TGTGCCAGCAGCTTAGCGGGGGGGCCGTCTGATGAGCAGTTCTTC. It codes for CASSLAGGPSDEQFF.

CDR3 sequence reads: CASSLSGYPGVLSQPQHF. The CDR3 region has the DNA TGTGCCAGCAGCTTGTCCGGGTACCCGGGGGTTTTATCTCAGCCCCAGCATTTT. The chain combines TRBV5-5 with TRBJ1-5; maybe TRBD1 (5 bases). The V end was cut by 1 base, the J end by 6 bases, with 23 bases between. This CDR3 region has 18 residues. The germline V gene has CDR1 SGHKS and CDR2 YYEKEE (reference sequence).

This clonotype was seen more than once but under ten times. The CDR3 coding sequence is TGCAGTGCTAGAGACATACGGACTAGCGGGAGCACCTACGAGCAGTACTTC. Amino acids: CSARDIRTSGSTYEQYF. The chain combines TRBV20-1 with TRBJ2-7; 13 positions agree with TRBD2. V shed 0 bases, J shed 2 bases, and the junction held 7 bases outside the gene matches. The germline gives CDR1 DFQATT, CDR2 SNEGSKA (reference sequence). CDR3 length equals 17 residues.

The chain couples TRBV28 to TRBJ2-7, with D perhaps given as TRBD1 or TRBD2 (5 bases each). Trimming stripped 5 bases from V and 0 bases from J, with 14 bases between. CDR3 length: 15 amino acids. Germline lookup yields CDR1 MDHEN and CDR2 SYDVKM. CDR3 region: CASSRQGESSYEQYF. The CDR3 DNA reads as TGTGCCAGCAGTAGGCAGGGAGAAAGCTCCTACGAGCAGTACTTC.

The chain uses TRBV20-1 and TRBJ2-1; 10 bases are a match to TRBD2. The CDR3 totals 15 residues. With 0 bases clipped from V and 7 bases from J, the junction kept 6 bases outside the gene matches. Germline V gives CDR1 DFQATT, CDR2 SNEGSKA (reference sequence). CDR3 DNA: TGCAGTGCTAGAGATCTAGCGGGAGTATATAATGAGCAGTTCTTC. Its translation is CSARDLAGVYNEQFF.

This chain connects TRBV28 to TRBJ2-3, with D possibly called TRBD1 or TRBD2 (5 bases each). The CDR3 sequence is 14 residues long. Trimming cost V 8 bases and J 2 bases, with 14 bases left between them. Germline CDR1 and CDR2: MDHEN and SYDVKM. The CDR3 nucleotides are TGTGCCAGCGGTTCTCGGGGCGTCACAGATACGCAGTATTTT. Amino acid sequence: CASGSRGVTDTQYF.